This T cell receptor beta chain was sequenced for a study of Ad26.COV2.S vaccination and SARS-CoV-2 variants. The overall study: The COV1001 Ad26.COV2.S trial arm included the donor.

To note about this clone: Antigen specificity is unknown.

General study findings and limits: Participants in the vaccine arm had higher spike-specific TCR breadth; placebo recipients had lower. Substantial response breadth was reportedly seen for spike-specific CD8+ and CD4+ T cells after vaccination.

As to treatment: roughly 19 received Ad26.COV2.S at low or high dose, single or two shots; about 5 received placebo; per-sample allocation not given. Vaccine and placebo recipients were sampled on day 63 after the first injection. Aged 18-55 years, donor was enrolled in Boston around 2020. CDR3 length: 13 amino acids. The V and J ends lost 4 bases and 4 bases respectively, with 8 bases between them. CDR1 and CDR2 (germline): SGHAT, FQNNGV. The repertoire was sequenced with immunoSEQ multiplex PCR; TCRdb's copy has only in-frame clones and lacks some. The sample has 250,000 to 300,000 clones, 70% to 90% seen once.

The V gene is TRBV11-2, the J gene TRBJ1-3; D is unresolved. Sequences were derived from peripheral blood, sampled in a trial of Ad26.COV2.S vaccine versus placebo. The sequence derives from a person aged 18-65 years who received the Ad26.COV2.S COVID-19 vaccine or a placebo. The CDR3 here is CASSSSLGNTIYF. The CDR3 DNA is TGTGCCAGCAGCTCTTCGTTAGGAAACACCATATATTTT. Based on the CDR3 plus reference TRBV11-2 and TRBJ1-3, the full variable domain is EAGVAQSPRYKIIEKRQSVAFWCNPISGHATLYWYQQILGQGPKLLIQFQNNGVVDDSQLPKDRFSAERLKGVDSTLKIQPAKLEDSAVYLCASSSSLGNTIYFGEGSWLTVV.